The 15 T cell receptor beta chains presented below share a single source sample, sequenced in a study of human T cells and chemical hapten exposure. Sample time point: pre-sensitization, week 0. Stated treatment: therapeutic diphenylcyclopropenone sensitization with weekly scalp DPC. In TCRdb, the RACE reads were re-called with MiXCR into one record per CDR3 protein. The table includes 350,000 to 400,000 distinct CDR3 sequences, approximately 5.1% detected once. The sequencing used whole blood, collected in connection with sensitization to the hapten diphenylcyclopropenone (DPC). The receptor set was obtained from a woman aged 50 to 60 with alopecia areata. Some clones in this sample may be carry-over from other donors' samples.

This chain links TRBV29-1 with TRBJ2-7, with D possibly TRBD1 on 6 matching bases. The germline V gene has CDR1 SQVTM and CDR2 ANQGSEA. The CDR3 totals 16 residues. V was clipped by 1 base and J by 1 base, with 17 bases between them. The CDR3 reads CSVEGLTGLSSYEQYF. DNA for the CDR3: TGCAGCGTTGAAGGGCTAACAGGGCTGAGTTCCTACGAGCAGTACTTC.

This clonotype was observed a handful of times. The chain couples TRBV14 to TRBJ2-7, with TRBD1 identical over 8 bases. J was trimmed by 3 bases and V by 4 bases; bases with no gene match: 8. CDR3 size: 15 residues. Germline V gives CDR1 SGHDN, CDR2 FVKESK. Here the CDR3 reads CASSLTGTGDYEQYF. CDR3 bases: TGTGCCAGCAGCCTGACCGGGACAGGAGACTACGAGCAGTACTTC.

The table lists this clonotype with many counts. J is TRBJ2-1 and V is TRBV29-1; 7 nucleotides align to TRBD2. The CDR3 sequence is 12 residues long. V dropped 3 bases and J dropped 9; count of bases not matched to a gene: 5. Looked up from germline, CDR1 is SQVTM and CDR2 is ANQGSEA. The CDR3 reads CSVESGLGEQFF. In DNA, the CDR3 is TGCAGCGTTGAGTCCGGACTAGGTGAGCAGTTCTTC.

This clonotype was recorded many times. V usage is TRBV2 and J usage is TRBJ1-2; D possibly corresponds to TRBD1 (5 bases). V lost 6 bases and J 3 bases, leaving 8 bases between the germline ends. The CDR3 runs 12 residues. Germline values: CDR1 SNHLY, CDR2 FYNNEI. CDR3: CASRGQDYGYTF. CDR3 nucleotides: TGTGCCAGCAGGGGGCAGGACTATGGCTACACCTTC.

The table lists this clonotype with a few counts. The chain uses TRBV7-2 and TRBJ2-7; D perhaps matches TRBD1 (6 bases). Germline V gives CDR1 SGHTA, CDR2 FQGNSA. The V and J ends lost 3 bases and 4 bases respectively, with 10 bases between them. The CDR3 spans 13 residues. CDR3 in amino acids: CASSFTGRYEQYF. The CDR3 bases are TGTGCCAGCAGCTTTACAGGGCGATACGAGCAGTACTTC.

This clonotype was observed at least ten times. V is TRBV20-1 and J is TRBJ2-1; no definite D call. Trimming stripped 5 bases from V and 4 bases from J, with 9 bases between. Looked up from germline, CDR1 is DFQATT and CDR2 is SNEGSKA (reference sequence). This CDR3 contains 12 residues. CDR3 sequence reads: CSAGWLYNEQFF. The DNA for the CDR3 is TGCAGTGCTGGCTGGCTATACAATGAGCAGTTCTTC.

This clonotype was observed a handful of times. This chain links TRBV20-1 with TRBJ2-1; D possibly corresponds to TRBD2 (5 bases). Germline CDR1 is DFQATT and CDR2 is SNEGSKA (reference sequence). The CDR3 spans 15 residues. Trimming stripped 3 bases from V and 0 bases from J, with 12 bases between. In DNA form, the CDR3 reads TGCAGTGCTAGCCCAACGGGGTCCTCCTACAATGAGCAGTTCTTC. This translates into CSASPTGSSYNEQFF.

As concerns this clonotype: This could be a read error, since a much larger clone is one nucleotide away. The rearrangement joins TRBV29-1 to TRBJ2-5; 8 nucleotides match TRBD1. In germline, CDR1 is SQVTM, CDR2 ANQGSEA. The CDR3 contains 13 residues. The CDR3 DNA is TGCAACGCGGACAGGGATATCGGAGAGACCCAGTACTTC. Translated: CNADRDIGETQYF. Looking up the rest from reference TRBV29-1 and TRBJ2-5 gives the full variable domain: SAVISQKPSRDICQRGTSLTIQCQVDSQVTMMFWYRQQPGQSLTLIATANQGSEATYESGFVIDKFPISRPNLTFSTLTVSNMSPEDSSIYLCNADRDIGETQYFGPGTRLLVL.

There are a few counts of this clonotype. The chain recombines TRBV5-1 with TRBJ1-6; D is undetermined. CDR1 SGHRS and CDR2 YFSETQ come from the germline V gene. This CDR3 has 14 residues. With 4 bases removed from V and 10 bases from J, the gap between germline ends came to 15 bases. The CDR3 nucleotides read TGCGCCAGCAGCCCCGACACCCTGAGGTCACCCCTCCACTTT. Protein product: CASSPDTLRSPLHF.

This clonotype has a count of ten or more. The J gene is TRBJ2-2, the V gene TRBV4-1; 12 bases are shared with TRBD2. CDR1 and CDR2 (germline): MGHRA, YSYEKL. The J segment lost 5 bases and the V segment lost 4 bases, leaving 2 bases of the junction unmatched. The length of the CDR3 is 15 residues. The CDR3 nucleotides are TGCGCCAGCAGCCCCGGGACTAGCGGGACCGGGGAGCTGTTTTTT. Protein sequence: CASSPGTSGTGELFF.

This clonotype came up a few times. J is TRBJ2-3 and V is TRBV4-2; the D gene is possibly TRBD2 (6 bases). Germline assignment: CDR1 LGHNA and CDR2 YNFKEQ. The CDR3 spans 15 residues. The germline V and J ends were trimmed by 1 base and 0 bases, with 8 bases remaining between them. This CDR3 is CASSQVSGSTDTQYF. Here the CDR3 DNA reads TGTGCCAGCAGCCAAGTCAGCGGGAGCACAGATACGCAGTATTTT.

This clonotype occurred many times. The chain employs TRBV7-6 and TRBJ2-7; 7 nucleotides line up with TRBD2. The CDR3 is made up of 18 amino acids. Germline values: CDR1 SGHVS, CDR2 FNYEAQ. V gave up 5 bases and J gave up 3 bases; unmatched junction bases: 19. The DNA of the CDR3 is TGTGCCAGCAGCATAGGGGCCCCAGCGGGGAAATCTCACTACGAGCAGTACTTC. Residues: CASSIGAPAGKSHYEQYF.

The rearrangement links TRBV7-7 to TRBJ2-5; TRBD1 matches 7 bases. V shed 5 bases and J 5 bases; nucleotides not matched to a gene: 11. This CDR3 contains 15 residues. In germline, CDR1 is SSHAT, CDR2 FNYEAQ (reference sequence). The CDR3 region is CASSPTGAVGETQYF. The CDR3 DNA follows: TGTGCCAGCAGCCCCACAGGGGCGGTTGGCGAGACCCAGTACTTC.

This clonotype was seen a handful of times. This chain links TRBV4-1 with TRBJ2-2; maybe TRBD2 (5 bases). V lost 1 base and J 0 bases, leaving 6 bases between the germline ends. This CDR3 has 15 residues. Germline V gene data show CDR1 as MGHRA and CDR2 as YSYEKL. CDR3 in amino acids: CASSQVGANTGELFF. In DNA, the CDR3 is TGCGCCAGCAGCCAAGTCGGGGCGAACACCGGGGAGCTGTTTTTT.

This clonotype was observed a handful of times. V is TRBV2 and J is TRBJ1-2; D is undetermined. The germline V gene has CDR1 SNHLY and CDR2 FYNNEI. This CDR3 has 15 amino acids. V lost 4 bases to trimming and J lost 0 bases, with 12 bases between them. Here the CDR3 DNA reads TGTGCCAGCAGTGTGGGGAGGAGCCCTAACTATGGCTACACCTTC. Translation: CASSVGRSPNYGYTF.